The 2 T cell receptor beta chains in this list originate from one sample, sequenced in a study of shared clonotypes between healthy human individuals. Sequencing used immunoSEQ multiplex PCR; TCRdb keeps in-frame clones, though not all of them. The profile shows more than 900,000 clones, around three quarters of them singletons. Specimen: memory CD4+ T cells from PBMCs. Described subset: CD45RA-negative fraction. The source of these receptors is a man aged 18 to 29 in good health. Some clones in this sample may be carry-over from other donors' samples.

As regards this clone: This is likely an artifact of a read error, given a far larger clone one base away. CDR3 sequence reads: CSVRIQGNTKAFF. CDR3 nucleotides: TGCAGCGTCCGGATCCAGGGTAACACTAAAGCTTTCTTT. This chain connects TRBV29-1 to TRBJ1-1; possible D gene TRBD1, 5 bases. CDR1 SQVTM and CDR2 ANQGSEA come from the germline V gene. The CDR3 has 13 residues.

The CDR3 loop is CASSECPREARNQPQHF. CDR3 coding DNA: TGTGCCAGCAGTGAATGCCCCAGGGAAGCCCGGAATCAGCCCCAGCATTTT. V is TRBV25-1 and J is TRBJ1-5, with D perhaps TRBD1 (5 bases). V was clipped by 1 base and J by 4 bases, with 17 bases between them. Germline CDR1 is MGHDK and CDR2 is SYGVNS. The CDR3 contains 17 residues.